These 5 T cell receptor beta chains came from one sample sequenced in a study of identical twins. TCRdb ran MiXCR on the 5' RACE reads and lists one entry per CDR3 protein. This sample has 400,000 to 650,000 distinct CDR3 sequences, with approximately 22% found just once. These same data were also listed under a study on T cells expressing NK-cell markers.

Sequencing was performed on CD4+ T cells sorted from blood. The receptor source for this set is a woman aged 18-29 years in good health.

This clonotype has more than one count but fewer than ten. V usage is TRBV6-5 and J usage is TRBJ1-3; a possible D gene is TRBD1 (5 bases). This CDR3 comprises 14 residues. Trimming took off 6 bases at V and 9 bases at J, with 18 bases between the two ends. Looked up from germline, CDR1 is MNHEY and CDR2 is SVGAGI. The CDR3 DNA follows: TGTGCCAGCAGGCACTCCGGGACCCGAAGCACCATATATTTT. Protein product: CASRHSGTRSTIYF.

The V gene is TRBV28, the J gene TRBJ2-1; 10 bases map to TRBD1. Germline values: CDR1 MDHEN, CDR2 SYDVKM. This CDR3 region has 15 residues. The ends lost 4 bases at V and 5 bases at J; junction bases unmatched: 5. CDR3: CASSSQGQGHNEQFF. For the CDR3, the DNA is TGTGCCAGCAGTTCTCAGGGACAGGGGCACAATGAGCAGTTCTTC.

This clonotype occurred a few times. V usage is TRBV12-3 or TRBV12-4 and J usage is TRBJ1-2; the D is unclear. Trimming removed 3 bases at V and 0 bases at J, with 8 bases between. This CDR3 spans 14 amino acids. The DNA for the CDR3 is TGTGCCAGCAGTTTTATGACGGCTAACTATGGCTACACCTTC. Its translation is CASSFMTANYGYTF.

This clonotype was counted a few times. The genes are TRBV7-8 and TRBJ2-7; D is possibly TRBD2 (5 bases). The CDR3 has 14 amino acids. The germline V gene encodes CDR1 SGHVS and CDR2 FQNEAQ. Between the trimmed V and J ends, which lost 1 base and 2 bases, there was a span of 9 bases. CDR3 coding DNA: TGTGCCAGCAGCTTAGGAGGGAAACCCTACGAGCAGTACTTC. Amino acid sequence: CASSLGGKPYEQYF. Full variable domain (missing parts from reference TRBV7-8 and TRBJ2-7): GAGVSQSPRYKVAKRGQDVALRCDPISGHVSLFWYQQALGQGPEFLTYFQNEAQLDKSGLPSDRFFAERPEGSVSTLKIQRTQQEDSAVYLCASSLGGKPYEQYFGPGTRLTVT.

In this sample, this clonotype turned up a few times. The chain combines TRBV12-3 or TRBV12-4 with TRBJ2-1; a possible D gene is TRBD1 (5 bases). Trimming removed 2 bases at V and 2 bases at J, with 10 bases between. The CDR3 spans 15 residues. The chain's CDR3 is CASSLQGMAYNEQFF. The CDR3 DNA reads TGTGCCAGCAGTTTACAGGGAATGGCCTACAATGAGCAGTTCTTC.